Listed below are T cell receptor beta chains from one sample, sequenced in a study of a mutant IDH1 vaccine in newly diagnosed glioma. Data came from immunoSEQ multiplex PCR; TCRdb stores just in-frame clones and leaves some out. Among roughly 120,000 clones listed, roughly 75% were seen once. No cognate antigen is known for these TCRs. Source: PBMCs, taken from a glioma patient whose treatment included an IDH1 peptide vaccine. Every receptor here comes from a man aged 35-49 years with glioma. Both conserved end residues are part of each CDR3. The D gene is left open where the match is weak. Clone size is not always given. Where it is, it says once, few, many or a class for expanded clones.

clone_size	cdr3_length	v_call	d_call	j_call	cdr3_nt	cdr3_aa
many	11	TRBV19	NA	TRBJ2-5	TGTGCCACCCGGTGGGGGGAGACCCAGTACTTC	CATRWGETQYF
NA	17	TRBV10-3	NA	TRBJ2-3	TGTGCCATACCACTATTCTTTGAGGAGCGGAGCACAGATACGCAGTATTTT	CAIPLFFEERSTDTQYF
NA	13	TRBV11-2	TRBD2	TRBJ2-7	TGTGCCAGTTGGGCGGGGGTTCCCTACGAGCAGTACTTC	CASWAGVPYEQYF
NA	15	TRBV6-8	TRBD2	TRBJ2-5	TGTGCCAGCACCTTTATGGGACTAGCGGGTAGGACCCAGTACTTC	CASTFMGLAGRTQYF
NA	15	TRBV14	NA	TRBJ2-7	TGTGCCAGCAGCCAAGAGTGGGGGGCCTCCTACGAGCAGTACTTC	CASSQEWGASYEQYF
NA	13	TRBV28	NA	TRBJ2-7	TGTGCCAGCAGTCCCCCCTTGACCTACGAGCAGTACTTC	CASSPPLTYEQYF
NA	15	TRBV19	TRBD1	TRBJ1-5	TGTGCCAGTAGTATGGGGACAGGCGCGGATCAGCCCCAGCATTTT	CASSMGTGADQPQHF
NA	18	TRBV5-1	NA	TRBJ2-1	TGCGCCAGCAGCTTGGCTAGTATCGGGCTAGCAGGTTACAATGAGCAGTTCTTC	CASSLASIGLAGYNEQFF
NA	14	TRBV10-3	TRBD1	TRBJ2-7	TGTGCCATCAGTGCGGGGACAGGGCCTTACGAGCAGTACTTC	CAISAGTGPYEQYF
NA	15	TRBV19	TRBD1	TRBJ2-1	TGTGCCAGTACCAGGGACAGGGGGCGTCACAATGAGCAGTTCTTC	CASTRDRGRHNEQFF
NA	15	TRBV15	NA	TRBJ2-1	TGTGCCACCAGCCGACGGGGCGGAGGGAGCAATGAGCAGTTCTTC	CATSRRGGGSNEQFF
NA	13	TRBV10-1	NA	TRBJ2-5	TGCGCCAGCAGTGAGGCAAACCAAGAGACCCAGTACTTC	CASSEANQETQYF
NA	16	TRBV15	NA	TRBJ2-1	TGTGCCACCAGCAGAGGAGGGATTCAGGGTGTCAATGAGCAGTTCTTC	CATSRGGIQGVNEQFF
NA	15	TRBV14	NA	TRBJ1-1	TGTGCCAGCAGCCAACTTACGGTTCGGAGTACTGAAGCTTTCTTT	CASSQLTVRSTEAFF
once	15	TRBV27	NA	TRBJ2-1	TGTGCCAGCAGCCTTTCCTCACCATCCTACAATGAGCAGTTCTTC	CASSLSSPSYNEQFF
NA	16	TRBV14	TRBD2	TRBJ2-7	TGTGCCAGCAGCCAAGAGGCGGGGGGGCCATCGAGCGAGCAGTACTTC	CASSQEAGGPSSEQYF
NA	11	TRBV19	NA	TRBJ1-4	TGTGCCAGTAGTATAGAAGAAAAACTGTTTTTT	CASSIEEKLFF
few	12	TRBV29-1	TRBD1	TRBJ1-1	TGCAGCGCCCGTGACAGGGACACTGAAGCTTTCTTT	CSARDRDTEAFF
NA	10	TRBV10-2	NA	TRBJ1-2	TGCGCCAGCAGGAACTATGGCTACACCTTC	CASRNYGYTF
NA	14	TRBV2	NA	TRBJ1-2	TGTGCCAGCAGTGAAGACAGTACGATCTATGGCTACACCTTC	CASSEDSTIYGYTF
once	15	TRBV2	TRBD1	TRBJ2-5	TGTGCCAGCAGTGTGCGGACAGGGAATCAGGAGACCCAGTACTTC	CASSVRTGNQETQYF
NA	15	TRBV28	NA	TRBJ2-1	TGTGCCAGCAGCCAAGGGGCTACGGGAGTAAATGAGCAGTTCTTC	CASSQGATGVNEQFF
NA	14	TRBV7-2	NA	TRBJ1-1	TGTGCCAGCAGCTTAGCCCCGGGCTACACTGAAGCTTTCTTT	CASSLAPGYTEAFF
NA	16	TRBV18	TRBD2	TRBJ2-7	TGTGCCAGCTCACCACTAACTAGCGGGGGTACCTACGAGCAGTACTTC	CASSPLTSGGTYEQYF
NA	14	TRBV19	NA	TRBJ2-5	TGTGCCAGTAGTATTCCGGGGCCACGGGAGACCCAGTACTTC	CASSIPGPRETQYF
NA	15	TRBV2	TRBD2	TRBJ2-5	TGTGCCAGCACTGATTCCGGGAGGCCCCAAGAGACCCAGTACTTC	CASTDSGRPQETQYF
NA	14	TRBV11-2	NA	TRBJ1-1	TGTGCCAGCAGCTTACAAGTCATGGGGACTGAAGCTTTCTTT	CASSLQVMGTEAFF
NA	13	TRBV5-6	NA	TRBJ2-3	TGTGCCAGCAGCGTGTCTAGCACAGATACGCAGTATTTT	CASSVSSTDTQYF
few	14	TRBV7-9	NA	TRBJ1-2	TGTGCCAGCAGCTTAGGGGGCGGGAGCCAAGGCTACACCTTC	CASSLGGGSQGYTF
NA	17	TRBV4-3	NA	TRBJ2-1	TGCGCCAGCAGCCAAGATGGGGGAGGTCCCCCCTACAATGAGCAGTTCTTC	CASSQDGGGPPYNEQFF
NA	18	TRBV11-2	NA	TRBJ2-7	TGTGCCAGCAGCCACACACCGGGGTGGGAGAGACCCCTGTACGAGCAGTACTTC	CASSHTPGWERPLYEQYF
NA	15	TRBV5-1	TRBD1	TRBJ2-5	TGCGCCAGCAGCTTGGGGGACAGGGGGCGGCAGACCCAGTACTTC	CASSLGDRGRQTQYF
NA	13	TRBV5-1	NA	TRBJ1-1	TGCGCCAGCAGCGGGACAAGGAGGACTGAAGCTTTCTTT	CASSGTRRTEAFF
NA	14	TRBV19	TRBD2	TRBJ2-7	TGTGCCAGTAGTATTAGCGGGAGCTCCTACGAGCAGTACTTC	CASSISGSSYEQYF
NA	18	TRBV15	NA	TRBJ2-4	TGTGCCACCAGCAGAGAGGGGCCTGGGTCGGGCTCTGGAAACATTCAGTACTTC	CATSREGPGSGSGNIQYF
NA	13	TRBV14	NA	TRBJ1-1	TGTGCCAGCAGCCCCAGAATGAACACTGAAGCTTTCTTT	CASSPRMNTEAFF
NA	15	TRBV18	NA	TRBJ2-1	TGTGCCAGCTCACCACTTGCGGAGGCCTACAATGAGCAGTTCTTC	CASSPLAEAYNEQFF
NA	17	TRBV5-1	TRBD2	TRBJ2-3	TGCGCCAGCAGCTCCACCAAGACTAGCGGTATCACAGATACGCAGTATTTT	CASSSTKTSGITDTQYF
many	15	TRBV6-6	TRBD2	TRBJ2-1	TGTGCCAGCAGTTACGTTGCGGGGGGGCAGGGTGAGCAGTTCTTC	CASSYVAGGQGEQFF
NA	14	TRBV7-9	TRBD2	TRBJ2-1	TGTGCCAGCAGCATTAGCGGGGGACCGAATGAGCAGTTCTTC	CASSISGGPNEQFF
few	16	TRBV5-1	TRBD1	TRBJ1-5	TGCGCCAGCAGCTTGACTCCGGGACAGGGTGATCAGCCCCAGCATTTT	CASSLTPGQGDQPQHF
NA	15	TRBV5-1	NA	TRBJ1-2	TGCGCCAGCAGCTTGGCCGTTGGGGAGGGTGGTGGCTACACCTTC	CASSLAVGEGGGYTF
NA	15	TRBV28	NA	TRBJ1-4	TGTGCCAGCAGTTTGTTCAGGGATCGTGATGAAAAACTGTTTTTT	CASSLFRDRDEKLFF
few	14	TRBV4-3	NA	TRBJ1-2	TGCGCCAGCAGCCTCAAGGGGTCTGGAGATGGCTACACCTTC	CASSLKGSGDGYTF
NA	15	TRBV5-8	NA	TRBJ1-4	TGTGCCAGCAGCTTGGGGTGGACAACTAATGAAAAACTGTTTTTT	CASSLGWTTNEKLFF
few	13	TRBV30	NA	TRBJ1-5	TGTGCCTGGAAATCGAGGCACAATCAGCCCCAGCATTTT	CAWKSRHNQPQHF
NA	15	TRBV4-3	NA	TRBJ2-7	TGCGCCAGCAGCCAAGGAATGGGTGGCGCCTACGAGCAGTACTTC	CASSQGMGGAYEQYF
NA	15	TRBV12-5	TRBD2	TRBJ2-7	TGTGCTAGTCGGCCGAGCGGGACCTCTCTCTACGAGCAGTACTTC	CASRPSGTSLYEQYF
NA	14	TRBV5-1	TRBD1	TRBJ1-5	TGCGCCAGCAGCGAGGGACAGCCATATGGGCCCCAGCATTTT	CASSEGQPYGPQHF
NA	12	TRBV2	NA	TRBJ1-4	TGTGCCAGCAGCCCTAATAATGAAAAACTGTTTTTT	CASSPNNEKLFF
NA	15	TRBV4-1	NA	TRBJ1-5	TGCGCCAGCGGTTCACCGGGTCTTATCTCTCAGCCCCAGCATTTT	CASGSPGLISQPQHF
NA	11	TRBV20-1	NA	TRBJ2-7	TGCAGTGCTGGTCTTGTTTACGAGCAGTACTTC	CSAGLVYEQYF
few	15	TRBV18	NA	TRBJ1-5	TGTGCCAGCTCACCGCAGTCATATAGCAATCAGCCCCAGCATTTT	CASSPQSYSNQPQHF
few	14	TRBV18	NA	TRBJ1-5	TGTGCCAGCTCACCATACAGGAGCAATCAGCCCCAGCATTTT	CASSPYRSNQPQHF
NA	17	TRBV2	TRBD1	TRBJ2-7	TGTGCCAGCATCCCGGGGCCGGAGGCCGGGACAGCCTACGAGCAGTACTTC	CASIPGPEAGTAYEQYF
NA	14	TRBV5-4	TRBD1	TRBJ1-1	TGTGCCAGCAGCCCGGGACAGATGAACACTGAAGCTTTCTTT	CASSPGQMNTEAFF
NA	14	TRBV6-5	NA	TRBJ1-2	TGTGCCAGCAGTTCAACCATAGGGAACTATGGCTACACCTTC	CASSSTIGNYGYTF
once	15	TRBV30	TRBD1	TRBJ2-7	TGTGCCTGGAGTGCAGGGACAGGGTATCTCGACGAGCAGTACTTC	CAWSAGTGYLDEQYF
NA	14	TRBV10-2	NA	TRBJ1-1	TGCGCCAGCATTACCCAGGGGCTGAACACTGAAGCTTTCTTT	CASITQGLNTEAFF
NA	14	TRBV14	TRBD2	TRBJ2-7	TGTGCCAGCAGTCGACTAGCGGATCCCTACGAGCAGTACTTC	CASSRLADPYEQYF